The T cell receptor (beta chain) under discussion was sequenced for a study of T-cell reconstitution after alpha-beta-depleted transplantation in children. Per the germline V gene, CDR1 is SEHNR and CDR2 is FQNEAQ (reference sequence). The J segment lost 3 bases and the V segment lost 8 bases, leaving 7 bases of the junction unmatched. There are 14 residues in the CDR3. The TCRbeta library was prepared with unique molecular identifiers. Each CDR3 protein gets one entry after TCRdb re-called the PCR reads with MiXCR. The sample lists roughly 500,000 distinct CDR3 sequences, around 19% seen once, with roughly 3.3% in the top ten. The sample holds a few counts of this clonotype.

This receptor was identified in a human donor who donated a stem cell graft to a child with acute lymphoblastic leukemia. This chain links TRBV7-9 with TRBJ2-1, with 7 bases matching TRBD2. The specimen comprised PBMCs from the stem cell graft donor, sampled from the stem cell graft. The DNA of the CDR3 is TGTGCCAGCCGTACGGCGGGGGTCTACAATGAGCAGTTCTTC. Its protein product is CASRTAGVYNEQFF.